This TCR beta chain appears in the sequencing data of a study of neurological immune-mediated disorders. Of note for this clonotype: A much larger clone is a single base away; this may be a read error.

TCRdb fed the 5' RACE reads into MiXCR, producing one record per CDR3 protein. The sample lists about 46,000 distinct CDR3 sequences; about 9.3% were seen once. The unsorted libraries originated from 2 million PBMCs that had been stored at -80 C. The CDR3 sequence is 11 residues long. The sequence came from a man aged 70-80 years with HTLV-1-associated myelopathy (HAM/TSP). The chain joins TRBV12-3 or TRBV12-4 to TRBJ2-5, with D tentatively TRBD1 or TRBD2 (5 bases each). Sequencing used PBMCs. CDR3 nucleotides: TGTGCCATCGGTCGGGACGAGACCCGGTACTTC. It yields the protein CAIGRDETRYF.